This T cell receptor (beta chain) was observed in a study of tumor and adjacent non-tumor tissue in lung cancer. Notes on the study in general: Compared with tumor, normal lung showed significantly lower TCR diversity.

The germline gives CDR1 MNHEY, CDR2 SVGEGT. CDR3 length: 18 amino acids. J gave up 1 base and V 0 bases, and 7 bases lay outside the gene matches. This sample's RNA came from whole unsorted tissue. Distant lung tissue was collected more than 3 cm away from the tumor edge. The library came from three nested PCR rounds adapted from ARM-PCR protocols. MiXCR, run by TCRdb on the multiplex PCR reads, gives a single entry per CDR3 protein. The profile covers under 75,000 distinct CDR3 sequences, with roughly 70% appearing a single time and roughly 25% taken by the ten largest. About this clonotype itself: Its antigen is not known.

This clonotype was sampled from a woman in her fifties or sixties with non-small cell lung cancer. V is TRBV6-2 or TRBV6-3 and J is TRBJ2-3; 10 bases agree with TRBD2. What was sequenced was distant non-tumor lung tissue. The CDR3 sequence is CASSYSIQAGGGTDTQYF. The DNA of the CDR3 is TGTGCCAGCAGTTACTCGATTCAAGCGGGAGGGGGCACAGATACGCAGTATTTT.